These 30 T cell receptor beta chains were all obtained from the same sample, sequenced in a study of CXCR3-negative and CXCR3-positive naive CD8 T cells (dated by TCRdb to between 2018 and 2021). Paper-wide results and their limitations: Compared with CXCR3-negative naive cells, CXCR3-positive naive cells had TRB CDR3s with higher hydrophobicity (lower Kidera factor 4), lower energy, and higher strength and volume indices.

For these receptors, no antigen is known. The sample was run on a NextSeq 550. The Human TCR Profiling Kit (MiLaboratory) was used to prepare UMI-labeled 5' RACE TRB cDNA libraries. Each CDR3 protein sequence appears as one entry after TCRdb reprocessed the reads, and no DNA is included. The sample's table covers around 88,000 distinct CDR3 sequences. The leading ten clones occupy 0.9% to 1.2% of the sample. The specimen sequenced was naive CXCR3+ CD8+ T cells from blood. Read against the paper, the sample's cell subset or site label means: CD45RO-CCR7+CD27+CD95- naive CD8+ T cells expressing CXCR3 (TNR3+). The receptors here all came from a human donor in good health. Some clones in this sample may be carry-over from other donors' samples.

This sequence joins TRBV20-1 and TRBJ2-7; checking the TCRdb D call of TRBD1 is not possible without DNA. Germline CDR1 and CDR2: DFQATT and SNEGSKA (reference sequence). This CDR3 contains 13 residues. The CDR3 loop reads CSARDRSNYEQYF.

CDR3 protein: CSVQNRNTYEQYF. This chain joins TRBV29-1 and TRBJ2-7; with no DNA, the TCRdb D assignment of TRBD1 cannot be verified. This CDR3 comprises 13 residues. Germline V lookup: CDR1 SQVTM, CDR2 ANQGSEA.

The chain employs TRBV7-6 and TRBJ1-5; checking the TCRdb D call of TRBD1 is not possible without DNA. The germline V gene has CDR1 SGHVS and CDR2 FNYEAQ. The CDR3 totals 17 residues. The chain's CDR3 is CASSLLGVQGSGQPQHF. The variable domain in full, with the rest retrieved from reference TRBV7-6 and TRBJ1-5, is GAGVSQSPRYKVTKRGQDVALRCDPISGHVSLYWYRQALGQGPEFLTYFNYEAQQDKSGLPNDRFSAERPEGSISTLTIQRTEQRDSAMYRCASSLLGVQGSGQPQHFGDGTRLSIL.

This CDR3 reads CASSSPGGPLREQYF. V and J are TRBV12-3 or TRBV12-4 and TRBJ2-7; no DNA is available, so the TRBD2 call from TCRdb remains unchecked. The CDR3 has 15 amino acids.

The chain recombines TRBV6-5 with TRBJ2-1. Per the germline V gene, CDR1 is MNHEY and CDR2 is SVGAGI. CDR3 length: 14 amino acids. CDR3 amino acids: CASSYLVYGNEQFF.

The rearrangement links TRBV29-1 to TRBJ2-1; TCRdb calls TRBD1, which cannot be checked without DNA. The CDR3 extends over 17 amino acids. Germline-derived CDR1 and CDR2 are SQVTM and ANQGSEA. The CDR3 reads CSARTGVSGGSYNEQFF.

The rearrangement joins TRBV29-1 to TRBJ1-2. The germline gives CDR1 SQVTM, CDR2 ANQGSEA. There are 11 residues in the CDR3. CDR3 in amino acids: CSGGGAYGYTF.

The V gene is TRBV5-1, the J gene TRBJ2-2. Germline lookup yields CDR1 SGHRS and CDR2 YFSETQ. The CDR3 is 13 residues long. The CDR3 protein is CASSPVGTGELFF.

The V call is TRBV6-5, the J call TRBJ2-3; with no DNA, the TCRdb D assignment of TRBD1 cannot be verified. Germline CDR1 MNHEY, CDR2 SVGAGI. The CDR3 sequence is 13 residues long. The CDR3 region is CASSYQGRDTQYF.

V gene TRBV7-9 combines with J gene TRBJ2-7; TCRdb's D call of TRBD2 is untestable without DNA. The V gene's germline CDR1 is SEHNR and CDR2 FQNEAQ (reference sequence). The CDR3 sequence is 13 residues long. This chain's CDR3 is CASSMTSGNEQYF. The full variable domain, in which reference TRBV7-9 and TRBJ2-7 provide the parts outside the CDR3, is DTGVSQNPRHKITKRGQNVTFRCDPISEHNRLYWYRQTLGQGPEFLTYFQNEAQLEKSRLLSDRFSAERPKGSFSTLEIQRTEQGDSAMYLCASSMTSGNEQYFGPGTRLTVT.

The chain has TRBV29-1 and TRBJ2-1; TCRdb's D gene call, TRBD2, goes unchecked for lack of DNA. Germline CDR1 and CDR2: SQVTM and ANQGSEA. The CDR3 totals 13 residues. The CDR3 sequence is CSVGTSAYNEQFF.

This chain links TRBV6-4 with TRBJ2-1; TCRdb proposes TRBD2, but this gene call is untestable without DNA. The CDR3 is 21 residues long. Germline CDR1 and CDR2: MRHNA and SNTAGT. The CDR3 spells CASSDSGGTSGSLLSYNEQFF.

The chain couples TRBV6-5 to TRBJ2-5; TCRdb picks TRBD2, but there is no DNA to check that call. Germline V gene lookup returns CDR1 MNHEY and CDR2 SVGAGI. This CDR3 has 17 amino acids. The CDR3 spells CASSYSTLAGTQETQYF.

The chain couples TRBV12-3 or TRBV12-4 to TRBJ2-1; no DNA is available, so the TRBD1 call from TCRdb remains unchecked. This CDR3 contains 12 residues. CDR3: CASSRAGAQQFF.

The chain couples TRBV27 to TRBJ2-1. The CDR3 covers 14 residues. Germline CDR1 reads MNHEY; CDR2 reads SMNVEV (reference sequence). The CDR3 sequence is CASSFLAGDNEQFF.

The chain has TRBV3-1 and TRBJ2-3; the TCRdb call, TRBD1, lacks DNA for checking. Per germline, CDR1 LGHDT and CDR2 YNNKEL (reference sequence). The CDR3 consists of 16 residues. The chain's CDR3 is CASSQVGQGAFDTQYF.

The genes are TRBV7-9 and TRBJ1-2; with no DNA, the TCRdb D assignment of TRBD1 cannot be verified. The CDR3 consists of 13 residues. Germline CDR1 reads SEHNR; CDR2 reads FQNEAQ (reference sequence). CDR3 in amino acids: CASREGGNYGYTF.

The chain joins TRBV6-2 or TRBV6-3 to TRBJ1-1. Germline V gives CDR1 MNHEY, CDR2 SVGEGT. CDR3 length equals 13 residues. Here the CDR3 reads CASSTPLDTEAFF.

The V call is TRBV7-9, the J call TRBJ2-3; no DNA is available, so the TRBD1 call from TCRdb remains unchecked. Per the germline V gene, CDR1 is SEHNR and CDR2 is FQNEAQ (reference sequence). The CDR3 sequence is 15 residues long. The CDR3 region is CASSLGDSGTDTQYF.

The V and J genes are TRBV12-5 and TRBJ2-1; TCRdb reports TRBD1, a call that lacks DNA to check it against. From germline, CDR1 is LGHNT and CDR2 FRNRAP. The CDR3 sequence is 13 residues long. CDR3 region: CASGFGQYNEQFF.

The V gene is TRBV7-3, the J gene TRBJ2-7; TCRdb designates TRBD1, a call that cannot be tested without DNA. CDR1 SGHTA and CDR2 FQGTGA come from the germline V gene. This CDR3 comprises 15 residues. The CDR3 reads CASSLTGPTGGQQYF.

The chain links TRBV2 to TRBJ2-7. This CDR3 is 14 amino acids long. Germline CDR1 is SNHLY and CDR2 is FYNNEI. The CDR3 protein is CASSDSAGSYEQYF.

The chain couples TRBV7-3 to TRBJ2-7; the D gene TCRdb calls, TRBD1, cannot be checked with no DNA. Germline V CDR1 and CDR2: SGHTA, FQGTGA. This CDR3 region has 14 residues. CDR3: CASSLTRGSYEQYF.

The rearrangement joins TRBV7-6 to TRBJ2-5; TCRdb picks TRBD1, but there is no DNA to check that call. This CDR3 contains 18 residues. Germline CDR1 is SGHVS and CDR2 is FNYEAQ. CDR3 in amino acids: CASSSWDLTGRMTETQYF.

The chain carries TRBV29-1 and TRBJ2-5; absent DNA, TCRdb's TRBD2 call cannot be checked. This CDR3 is built from 15 residues. Germline lookup yields CDR1 SQVTM and CDR2 ANQGSEA. Here the CDR3 reads CSVDMEGIEEETQYF.

The chain couples TRBV20-1 to TRBJ1-4. The CDR3 has 14 residues. CDR1 is DFQATT, CDR2 SNEGSKA, per germline (reference sequence). CDR3: CSARGLEANEKLFF.

V usage is TRBV3-1 and J usage is TRBJ2-7; TCRdb reports TRBD2, a call that lacks DNA to check it against. The CDR3 runs 17 residues. Germline values: CDR1 LGHDT, CDR2 YNNKEL (reference sequence). The CDR3 protein is CASSKWGTSGESYEQYF.

J is TRBJ1-5 and V is TRBV7-3; as DNA is missing, the TRBD1 call by TCRdb cannot be tested. There are 15 residues in the CDR3. Germline V gene sequence: CDR1 SGHTA, CDR2 FQGTGA. The CDR3 protein is CASSHTGGTYQPQHF. The full variable domain, with the rest looked up from reference TRBV7-3 and TRBJ1-5, is GAGVSQTPSNKVTEKGKYVELRCDPISGHTALYWYRQSLGQGPEFLIYFQGTGAADDSGLPNDRFFAVRPEGSVSTLKIQRTERGDSAVYLCASSHTGGTYQPQHFGDGTRLSIL.

The chain combines TRBV7-9 with TRBJ2-2; TCRdb lists TRBD1, though no DNA is available to test this call. The germline V gene has CDR1 SEHNR and CDR2 FQNEAQ (reference sequence). This CDR3 spans 16 amino acids. The CDR3 reads CASSLAGTANTGELFF.

The V and J genes are TRBV6-6 and TRBJ2-1; the D call of TRBD2 rests on TCRdb alone, since no DNA is present to check it. There are 15 residues in the CDR3. Per the germline V gene, CDR1 is MNHNY and CDR2 is SVGAGI (reference sequence). The chain's CDR3 is CASSPLAGAYNEQFF.